Following are 14 T cell receptor beta chains from one sample sequenced in a study of blood T cell repertoires in COVID-19. Clones were sequenced by immunoSEQ multiplex PCR, and TCRdb holds only the in-frame ones, with some missing. The sample shows roughly 260,000 clones, approximately 86% of them seen only once. The sample taken for sequencing was PBMCs or T cells enriched from blood (not recorded which). The source of these receptors is a woman aged 18 to 35 who had recovered from COVID-19.

This chain joins TRBV6-5 and TRBJ2-7; D might be TRBD1 (5 bases). V was pared by 2 bases and J by 6 bases, with 8 bases between. Germline V gene data show CDR1 as MNHEY and CDR2 as SVGAGI. The length of the CDR3 is 12 residues. CDR3 DNA sequence: TGTGCCAGCAGTTACGGGGCAAGCGAGCAGTACTTC. This sequence encodes CASSYGASEQYF.

This chain uses TRBV7-2 with TRBJ2-1; a weak D match, TRBD2 (5 bases). Germline-derived CDR1 and CDR2 are SGHTA and FQGNSA. CDR3 length equals 14 residues. The V end lost 5 bases, the J end lost 9 bases, and 17 bases lay between the germline ends. The CDR3 protein is CASSTRGVWGEQFF. The CDR3 coding sequence is TGTGCCAGCAGCACTAGAGGTGTTTGGGGTGAGCAGTTCTTC. The whole variable domain, remainder taken from reference TRBV7-2 and TRBJ2-1, is GAGVSQSPSNKVTEKGKDVELRCDPISGHTALYWYRQSLGQGLEFLIYFQGNSAPDKSGLPSDRFSAERTGGSVSTLTIQRTQQEDSAVYLCASSTRGVWGEQFFGPGTRLTVL.

The chain couples TRBV4-2 to TRBJ2-7; D is undetermined. Between the trimmed V and J ends, which lost 1 base and 3 bases, there was a span of 16 bases. Germline V gene lookup returns CDR1 LGHNA and CDR2 YNFKEQ. The CDR3 has 16 amino acids. The CDR3 DNA follows: TGTGCCAGCAGCCAAGGTATCCCCCCTAGTGTCTACGAGCAGTACTTC. Amino acid sequence: CASSQGIPPSVYEQYF.

CDR3 sequence (DNA): TGCGCCAGCAGCTTGGGGACTCTTCAGACAGGGGTTCTCTACACCTTC. The encoded protein is CASSLGTLQTGVLYTF. The chain has TRBV5-1 and TRBJ1-2; 8 bases agree with TRBD1. This CDR3 spans 16 amino acids. Germline V gene lookup returns CDR1 SGHRS and CDR2 YFSETQ. V shed 0 bases and J 10 bases; nucleotides not matched to a gene: 14.

The chain recombines TRBV27 with TRBJ1-4, with D possibly being TRBD1 (5 bases). V lost 0 bases to trimming and J lost 3 bases, with 8 bases between them. CDR1 and CDR2 (germline): MNHEY, SMNVEV (reference sequence). The CDR3 is 15 amino acids. CDR3 in amino acids: CASSLSGVSNEKLFF. The CDR3 bases are TGTGCCAGCAGTTTATCAGGGGTCTCTAATGAAAAACTGTTTTTT.

This chain uses TRBV27 with TRBJ2-7, with 14 bases aligning to TRBD2. The CDR3 has 17 amino acids. Germline lookup yields CDR1 MNHEY and CDR2 SMNVEV (reference sequence). Unmatched junction bases numbered 7, after V lost 5 bases and J lost 1 base. Written as DNA, the CDR3 is TGTGCCAGCAGTCCTAGCCGGACTAGCGGGGGGTCCTACGAGCAGTACTTC. Protein sequence: CASSPSRTSGGSYEQYF.

V gene TRBV27 combines with J gene TRBJ1-2, with a tentative D call TRBD1 (5 bases). The V gene lost 5 bases and the J gene lost 3 bases, with 31 bases spanning the gap. The CDR3 has 20 residues. Germline loops: CDR1 MNHEY, CDR2 SMNVEV (reference sequence). CDR3 coding DNA: TGTGCCAGCAGTCCAAAACCCCCGGGCAGACACGGATTAGGGGACTATGGCTACACCTTC. It encodes CASSPKPPGRHGLGDYGYTF.

This rearrangement joins TRBV3-1 (or the pseudogene TRBV3-2) to TRBJ2-2; 8 bases match TRBD2. V lost 4 bases to trimming and J lost 8 bases; unmatched junction nucleotides: 15. Germline V lookup: CDR1 LGHDT, CDR2 YNNKEL (reference sequence). The CDR3 consists of 17 residues. The CDR3 loop is CASSPQLLAGRGGELFF. The CDR3 DNA follows: TGTGCCAGCAGCCCCCAGCTCTTAGCGGGACGGGGAGGGGAGCTGTTTTTT.

The J gene is TRBJ1-5, the V gene TRBV10-3, with D perhaps TRBD1 (6 bases). The CDR3 extends over 16 amino acids. V was pared by 0 bases and J by 0 bases, with 9 bases between. Per germline, CDR1 ENHRY and CDR2 SYGVKD. For the CDR3, the DNA is TGTGCCATCAGTGAGTCGTGGACAGCTAGCAATCAGCCCCAGCATTTT. Residues: CAISESWTASNQPQHF.

The chain carries TRBV7-8 and TRBJ2-5; the D gene is possibly TRBD2 (5 bases). Trimming cost V 5 bases and J 5 bases, with 9 bases left between them. The CDR3 totals 12 residues. Looked up from germline, CDR1 is SGHVS and CDR2 is FQNEAQ. The CDR3: CASSRTGETQYF. The CDR3 DNA reads TGTGCCAGCAGCCGAACGGGGGAGACCCAGTACTTC.

CDR3 residues: CASSLVASGYNEQFF. For the CDR3, the DNA is TGTGCCAGCAGCTTAGTGGCTAGCGGGTACAATGAGCAGTTCTTC. This sequence joins TRBV5-6 and TRBJ2-1; 8 bases align to TRBD2. CDR1 is SGHDT and CDR2 is YYEEEE in the germline V gene. The CDR3 has 15 residues. V trimming: 2 bases; J trimming: 4 bases; junction bases outside the gene matches: 5. The entire variable domain, with the rest obtained from reference TRBV5-6 and TRBJ2-1, is as follows: DAGVTQSPTHLIKTRGQQVTLRCSPKSGHDTVSWYQQALGQGPQFIFQYYEEEERQRGNFPDRFSGHQFPNYSSELNVNALLLGDSALYLCASSLVASGYNEQFFGPGTRLTVL.

The genes are TRBV10-3 and TRBJ1-2; D is perhaps TRBD1 (6 bases). V lost 11 bases, J lost 2 bases, and 15 bases lay in between. The germline V gene encodes CDR1 ENHRY and CDR2 SYGVKD. This CDR3 contains 13 residues. CDR3: CAAQGQLNYGYTF. CDR3 nucleotides: TGTGCCGCCCAGGGACAATTAAACTATGGCTACACCTTC.

This sequence joins TRBV28 and TRBJ2-7; TRBD2 matches 15 bases. The CDR3 has 18 residues. Germline V gene sequence: CDR1 MDHEN, CDR2 SYDVKM. After removal of 2 bases from V and 0 bases from J, the junction contained 5 bases not matched to a gene. In DNA form, the CDR3 reads TGTGCCAGCAGTTTAGTGGGACTAGCGGGAGGCGTCTCCTACGAGCAGTACTTC. This encodes CASSLVGLAGGVSYEQYF.

This clone was recorded a few times. The chain has TRBV29-1 and TRBJ2-2; the D gene is possibly TRBD2 (6 bases). CDR1 and CDR2 from the germline V gene are SQVTM and ANQGSEA. Trimming cost V 6 bases and J 8 bases, with 16 bases left between them. The length of the CDR3 is 13 residues. The CDR3 loop reads CSVTWRASGELFF. The CDR3 DNA sequence: TGCAGCGTCACATGGAGGGCCTCGGGGGAGCTGTTTTTT.